These T cell receptor beta chains were read from a single sample in a study of blood T cells in healthy people across ages. TCRdb re-derived calls from the 5' RACE reads in MiXCR, one entry per CDR3 protein. The repertoire has about 840,000 distinct CDR3 sequences, roughly 28% of them found once; the top ten carry roughly 10%. Separately, the same data were catalogued under a study of T cells of mothers and their children.

The sequenced material came from blood. Receptors originate from a middle-aged woman in good health. The CDR3 runs from the conserved cysteine through the conserved F or W. A D gene is named only where the DNA matches it firmly. Clone size, where shown, is once, few, many, or a class for clones that have expanded.

TRBJ1-5 | TRBV5-1 | few | - | TGCGCCAGCAGCTTGGAGGTGGGAAGCAATCAGCCCCAGCATTTT | CASSLEVGSNQPQHF
TRBJ2-3 | TRBV15 | once | TRBD1 | TGTGCCACCAGCAGAGATCCGGGACAGCCCACAGATACGCAGTATTTT | CATSRDPGQPTDTQYF
TRBJ2-7 | TRBV15 | - | - | TGTGCCACCAGCGGGGGACACTTCCAAGATACCCAGTACTTC | CATSGGHFQDTQYF
TRBJ2-5 | TRBV2 | few | TRBD1 | TGTGCCAGCAGCACCGACAGGGGGCTGGAGACCCAGTACTTC | CASSTDRGLETQYF
TRBJ1-2 | TRBV7-9 | many | TRBD1 | TGTGCCAGCAGCTTAGGAGGAGGGGGCGCATATGGCTACACCTTC | CASSLGGGGAYGYTF
TRBJ1-1 | TRBV28 | - | - | TGTGCCAGCGGAATACAGGGAGCGGGGACCAGGAACACTGAAGCTTTCTTT | CASGIQGAGTRNTEAFF
TRBJ2-1 | TRBV20-1 | many | - | TGCAGTGCTAGGGGACTGCGAGGGGGTGATGAGCAGTTCTTC | CSARGLRGGDEQFF
TRBJ1-6 | TRBV18 | - | TRBD1 | TGTGCCAGCTCACCTGAGGGGACAGGGGGCAGATTCCTCCACTTT | CASSPEGTGGRFLHF
TRBJ2-5 | TRBV3-1 | many | TRBD2 | TGTGCCAGCAGCCGCACTAGCGGAGGACCCCAAGAGACCCAGTACTTC | CASSRTSGGPQETQYF
TRBJ1-2 | TRBV29-1 | many | TRBD1 | TGCAGCGTTGAAACGCAGGGGGGAAGCTATGGCTACACCTTC | CSVETQGGSYGYTF
TRBJ1-3 | TRBV2 | once | TRBD1 | TGTGCCAGCAGTGAGGACAGGCTTGGAAACACCATATATTTT | CASSEDRLGNTIYF
TRBJ1-5 | TRBV20-1 | - | TRBD1 | TGCAGTGCCCTACGGGACAGGAATAGCAATCAGCCCCAGCATTTT | CSALRDRNSNQPQHF
TRBJ2-3 | TRBV15 | - | - | TGTGCCACCAGCAGAGATCGGGCAGATACGCAGTATTTT | CATSRDRADTQYF
TRBJ1-6 | TRBV6-4 | - | - | TGTGCCAGCAGTGCAGGGACCGATACTTCACCCCCCCACTTT | CASSAGTDTSPPHF
TRBJ2-5 | TRBV28 | few | TRBD1 | TGTGCCAGCAGCATAACAATCACCGGACAGGGAAGGAATGAGCAGTACTTC | CASSITITGQGRNEQYF
TRBJ2-7 | TRBV20-1 | many | - | TGCAGTGCTAGGGAAACCTACGAGCAGTACTTC | CSARETYEQYF
TRBJ1-5 | TRBV3-1 | few | - | TGTGCCAGCAGCCAAGAAGTAGGGTTCAATCAGCCCCAGCATTTT | CASSQEVGFNQPQHF